This TCR beta chain was sequenced in a study of blood T cell repertoires in COVID-19. The CDR3 consists of 15 residues. The germline V gene encodes CDR1 LNHNV and CDR2 YYDKDF (reference sequence). Trimming stripped 0 bases from V and 2 bases from J, with 10 bases between. Only in-frame clones appear in the TCRdb table, and some are missing; sequencing was by immunoSEQ multiplex PCR. The repertoire holds around 46,000 clones, 88% seen once, with almost 8% in the top ten. This sequence joins TRBV15 and TRBJ2-5; D is perhaps TRBD1 (6 bases). The receptor was derived from a man aged 45-60 years with acute or convalescent COVID-19. Sequenced: peripheral blood. CDR3 in amino acids: CATSRDRGPQETQYF. The CDR3 region has the DNA TGTGCCACCAGCAGAGACAGGGGACCACAAGAGACCCAGTACTTC.